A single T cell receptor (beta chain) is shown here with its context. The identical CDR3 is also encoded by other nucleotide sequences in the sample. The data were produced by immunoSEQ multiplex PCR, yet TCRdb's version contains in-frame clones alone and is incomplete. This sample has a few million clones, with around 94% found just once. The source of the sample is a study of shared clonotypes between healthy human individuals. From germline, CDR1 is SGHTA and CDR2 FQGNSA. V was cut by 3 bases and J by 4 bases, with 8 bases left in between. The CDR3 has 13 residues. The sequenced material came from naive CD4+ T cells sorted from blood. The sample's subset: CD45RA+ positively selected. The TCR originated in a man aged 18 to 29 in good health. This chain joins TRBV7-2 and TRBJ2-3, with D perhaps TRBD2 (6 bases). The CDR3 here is CASSLGTADTQYF. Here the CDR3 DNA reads TGTGCCAGCAGCTTGGGGACTGCAGATACGCAGTATTTT.